Listed below are T cell receptor beta chains from one sample, sequenced in a study of cytomegalovirus exposure and HLA in healthy donors. Generated by immunoSEQ multiplex PCR, the TCRdb table keeps only in-frame clones and is missing some. This repertoire shows roughly 130,000 clones, roughly 74% found once; its top ten account for about 6%. The material sequenced was PBMCs. These receptors were collected from a woman aged 45 to 65 in good health and CMV-seropositive. CDR3s include the opening cysteine and the closing phenylalanine or tryptophan. The D gene is left open where the match is weak. Clone size is not always given. Where it is, it says once, few, many or a class for expanded clones.

clone size,V gene,D gene,J gene,CDR3 DNA,CDR3 protein
few,TRBV18,TRBD1,TRBJ1-3,TGTGCCAGCTCTCCCACAGGGGGCCTCGGAAACACCATATATTTT,CASSPTGGLGNTIYF
NA,TRBV6-5,NA,TRBJ2-2,TGTGCCAGCAGTTACAGTAGCTTTTCCGACACCGGGGAGCTGTTTTTT,CASSYSSFSDTGELFF
NA,TRBV10-3,TRBD1,TRBJ1-4,TGTGCCATCAGTGAGCCAGTAACAGGGGGACAGGAAAAACTGTTTTTT,CAISEPVTGGQEKLFF
NA,TRBV7-2,NA,TRBJ2-7,TGTGCCAGCAGCAGATCCCGTCCCGGGATACCGGCCGAGCAGTACTTC,CASSRSRPGIPAEQYF
NA,TRBV30,NA,TRBJ2-6,TGTGCCGTTCACGGGAGGGCCAACGTCCTGACTTTC,CAVHGRANVLTF
NA,TRBV9,NA,TRBJ1-1,TGTGCCAGCAGCGGTGGGGGGGCCCTTATGAACACTGAAGCTTTCTTT,CASSGGGALMNTEAFF
NA,TRBV5-4,NA,TRBJ1-3,TGTGCCAGCAGCGAAGAACCCAGGGGTTCTGGAAACACCATATATTTT,CASSEEPRGSGNTIYF
NA,TRBV11-2,TRBD1,TRBJ2-7,TGTGCCAGCAGCGCGGACAGGACCTACGAGCAGTACTTC,CASSADRTYEQYF
few,TRBV4-1,NA,TRBJ1-1,TGCGCCAGCAGCCACGCTGACAGCCGATGGAACACTGAAGCTTTCTTT,CASSHADSRWNTEAFF
NA,TRBV6-1,NA,TRBJ1-5,TGTGCCAGTGGTAGTCTCTTAGATCAGCCCCAGCATTTT,CASGSLLDQPQHF
few,TRBV7-2,NA,TRBJ1-5,TGTGCCAGCAGCAGGCGGACAGATAGCAATCAGCCCCAGCATTTT,CASSRRTDSNQPQHF
NA,TRBV5-6,NA,TRBJ2-2,TGTGCCAGCAGCCTCCCGGTCGGCGGGAACACCGGGGAGCTGTTTTTT,CASSLPVGGNTGELFF
NA,TRBV30,TRBD1,TRBJ1-1,TGTGCCTACGGACAGGGGGCAGACACTGAAGCTTTCTTT,CAYGQGADTEAFF